This note documents a single T cell receptor beta chain sequence. The antigen remains unidentified. The data stem from a study of cytomegalovirus exposure and HLA in healthy donors. Study information: In an early release, HLA-typed donors contributed approximately 80 million unique TCR sequences.

In the PCR, 60 Vbeta and 13 Jbeta primers were used. Sequencing was performed with immunoSEQ multiplex PCR; in TCRdb, only in-frame clones are kept and a portion is missing. There are about 150,000 clones in the sample; over 80% occur only once, and over 1.5% lies in the top ten. The study's findings and limits: Despite most TCR sequences being rare, some public TCRs occurred in many donors.

Sequenced material: PBMCs. This TCR derives from a woman under 30 in good health and CMV-seronegative.

Here the CDR3 reads CASSYSGGAIGTFF. The CDR3, as DNA: TGTGCCAGCAGTTACTCAGGGGGCGCCATTGGAACTTTCTTT. The rearrangement joins TRBV6-5 to TRBJ1-1; 7 bases fit TRBD1. This CDR3 region has 14 residues. The germline V gene encodes CDR1 MNHEY and CDR2 SVGAGI. J was trimmed by 12 bases and V by 0 bases; bases with no gene match: 10.